The rows below give T cell receptor beta chains drawn from one sample of a study of shared clonotypes between healthy human individuals. Profiled with immunoSEQ multiplex PCR; TCRdb holds only in-frame clones, not every one. The sample holds about 2.4 million clones, over 85% seen once. The material sequenced was naive CD4+ T cells from PBMCs. The receptors come from a man between 18 and 35 years old in good health. Some clones in this sample may be carry-over from other donors' samples. Each CDR3 is given with its conserved first and last residue. A D gene is named only where the DNA matches it firmly. Not all rows give a size; the values are once, few, many and, for expanded clones, a class.

cdr3_nt cdr3_aa clone_size j_call d_call v_call
TGTGCCAGTAGTATAGATCGGAGGGCCGGGGACAATGAGCAGTTCTTC CASSIDRRAGDNEQFF - TRBJ2-1 - TRBV19
TGTGCCAGCAGCCAACAGGGAAACTATGGCTACACCTTC CASSQQGNYGYTF - TRBJ1-2 - TRBV14
TGTGCCAGCTCACCATTTGTTAGGGTTCCCCTGCGGGAGCAGTACTTC CASSPFVRVPLREQYF - TRBJ2-7 - TRBV18
TGTGCCAGCAGCTATCAGAGGGGGGTAACTGAAGCTTTCTTT CASSYQRGVTEAFF - TRBJ1-1 - TRBV7-2
TGTGCCAGCACCCAAGGGCTACCCCCGGGCACAGATACGCAGTATTTT CASTQGLPPGTDTQYF - TRBJ2-3 - TRBV7-2
TGTGCCAGCAGCTTCCCCGAAAACATTCAGTACTTC CASSFPENIQYF - TRBJ2-4 - TRBV7-2
TGCGCCAGCAGCTGGGGACAGGGGACGAACACCGGGGAGCTGTTTTTT CASSWGQGTNTGELFF - TRBJ2-2 TRBD1 TRBV4-1
TGCAGCGTTGGAAAGGGGGACAATACACAGCCCCAGCATTTT CSVGKGDNTQPQHF - TRBJ1-5 - TRBV29-1
TGTGCCAGCAGCTTTAGGGAACTAGGGTCCCTCCACTTT CASSFRELGSLHF - TRBJ1-6 - TRBV7-2
TGTGCCAGTAGTATTGGAGCCGCAGATACGCAGTATTTT CASSIGAADTQYF - TRBJ2-3 - TRBV19
TGTGCCAGCAGCTTAGTTAGGGACAGGGGATACGAGCAGTACTTC CASSLVRDRGYEQYF once TRBJ2-7 TRBD1 TRBV7-2
TGCGCCAGCAGCCCGATTTGGGGGAGCGGGTACAATGAGCAGTTCTTC CASSPIWGSGYNEQFF - TRBJ2-1 - TRBV5-1
TGTGCCATCAGTGAGCTCCGGGGACCCTACGAGCAGTACTTC CAISELRGPYEQYF - TRBJ2-7 - TRBV10-3
TGTGCCAGCAGCGAGGACAGAGGTTATGGCTACACCTTC CASSEDRGYGYTF - TRBJ1-2 - TRBV5-5
TGTGCCAGCAGTGTTGCTCCCAGCCGGGACGGCGGGGAGCAGTACTTC CASSVAPSRDGGEQYF - TRBJ2-7 - TRBV2
TGTGCCAGCAGAGACAGGGCTCTGCAGCCCCAGCATTTT CASRDRALQPQHF - TRBJ1-5 TRBD1 TRBV6-1
TGTGCCAGCGGGCGGGGCCAAGAGACCCAGTACTTC CASGRGQETQYF - TRBJ2-5 - TRBV28
TGTGCCAGCAGAATAGGGATTAGCTCCTACGAGCAGTACTTC CASRIGISSYEQYF - TRBJ2-7 - TRBV6-6
TGTGCCAGCAGTGACTCCGTTGGGGGTTCGGAACAGCCCCAGCATTTT CASSDSVGGSEQPQHF - TRBJ1-5 - TRBV2
TGTGCCAGCAGCTGGGTAGCTAATAGCAATCAGCCCCAGCATTTT CASSWVANSNQPQHF - TRBJ1-5 - TRBV28
TGTGCCAGCAGTTATCTGGGGACAAATTTCTTC CASSYLGTNFF - TRBJ2-1 - TRBV6-6
TGTGCCAGCAGTTTATCGCGACAGGGGCGGACCTACGAGCAGTACTTC CASSLSRQGRTYEQYF - TRBJ2-7 TRBD1 TRBV28
TGTGCCAGCAGAGCATGGCCGGGGGTGTCCTACGAGCAGTACTTC CASRAWPGVSYEQYF - TRBJ2-7 - TRBV5-4
TGTGCCAGCAGTGGGGGAAAAGGTACCGGGGAGCTGTTTTTT CASSGGKGTGELFF - TRBJ2-2 - TRBV6-1
TGTGCCAGCAGCCTTCGGGACAGGGGAGGCACTGAAGCTTTCTTT CASSLRDRGGTEAFF - TRBJ1-1 TRBD1 TRBV5-6
TGTGCCAGCAGCTTACCGTTAGATACGCAGTATTTT CASSLPLDTQYF - TRBJ2-3 - TRBV5-4
TGTGCCAGCAGCTCCCCGGGACTAGCGGGAGGAGTTAGCACAGATACGCAGTATTTT CASSSPGLAGGVSTDTQYF - TRBJ2-3 TRBD2 TRBV7-9
TGCGCCAGCAGCCCCCCGAGCTCCTACAATGAGCAGTTCTTC CASSPPSSYNEQFF - TRBJ2-1 - TRBV5-1